This T cell receptor (beta chain) was captured in a study of circulating and synovial CD4+ cells in juvenile arthritis. Libraries were prepared by immunoSEQ multiplex PCR; TCRdb keeps only in-frame clonotypes and omits some of them. The sample shows 30,000 to 40,000 clones, roughly 96% of them seen only once. Germline V CDR1 and CDR2: SEHNR, FQNEAQ (reference sequence). Trimming cost V 5 bases and J 6 bases; bases outside gene matches: 19. There are 17 residues in the CDR3. The chain is built from TRBV7-9 and TRBJ2-7; 7 nucleotides line up with TRBD2. This clonotype originated in a human donor with juvenile idiopathic arthritis. Sequenced: CD4+ T cells from blood. This chain's CDR3 is CASSLVLGEGLFPEQYF. The CDR3 DNA sequence: TGTGCCAGCAGCCTAGTCTTAGGGGAGGGCCTCTTCCCCGAGCAGTACTTC.